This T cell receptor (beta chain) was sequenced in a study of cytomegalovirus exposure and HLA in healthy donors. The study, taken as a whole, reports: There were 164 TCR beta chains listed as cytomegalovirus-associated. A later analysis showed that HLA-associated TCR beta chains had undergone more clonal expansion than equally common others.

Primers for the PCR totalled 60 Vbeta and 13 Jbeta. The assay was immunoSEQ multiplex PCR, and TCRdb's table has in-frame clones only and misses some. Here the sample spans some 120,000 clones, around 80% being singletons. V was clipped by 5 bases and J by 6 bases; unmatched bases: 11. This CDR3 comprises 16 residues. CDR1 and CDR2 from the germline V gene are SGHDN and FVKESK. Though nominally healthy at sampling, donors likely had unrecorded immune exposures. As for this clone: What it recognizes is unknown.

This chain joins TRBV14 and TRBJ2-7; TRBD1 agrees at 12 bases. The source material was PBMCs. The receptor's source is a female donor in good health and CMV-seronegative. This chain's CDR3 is CASSYRRDRGLSEQYF. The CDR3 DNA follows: TGTGCCAGCAGCTACCGCCGGGACAGGGGGCTAAGCGAGCAGTACTTC.